This T cell receptor beta chain was captured in a study of T cell responses to AZD1222 COVID-19 vaccine. The CDR3 totals 15 residues. Germline lookup yields CDR1 SGHAT and CDR2 FQNNGV. V gave up 1 base and J gave up 2 bases; unmatched junction bases: 2. With respect to this clone: Its antigen is undetermined.

Some clones are missing from TCRdb's copy, which holds only in-frame ones; the method was immunoSEQ multiplex PCR. The table has some 80,000 clones, approximately 88% seen once. Study-level findings and limits: Spike-wide coverage was observed for vaccine-associated CD4 TCRs, with dominant responses at 160-218 and 743-854. A rise in Spike-specific TCR breadth and depth followed two AZD1222 doses.

This sequence was found in an adult in good health. The gene calls are TRBV11-2 and TRBJ1-2; 9 nucleotides line up with TRBD1. Material: peripheral blood, obtained on day 0 of MenACWY control vaccination. The DNA of the CDR3 is TGTGCCAGCAGCTTAGGGGGACAGGGAAACTATGGCTACACCTTC. Its protein is CASSLGGQGNYGYTF.